This passage covers 5 T cell receptor beta chains from one sample sequenced in a study of post-analysis software for immune sequencing data. General study points: Patients had higher frequencies than controls of about five TRBV segments, including TRBV5-6, TRBV5-1 and TRBV20-1.

Unique molecular identifiers were present in the TCR beta cDNA libraries. MiXCR, applied by TCRdb to the PCR reads, yields one record per CDR3 protein. The sample has 250,000 to 300,000 distinct CDR3 sequences, less than 40% seen once. These receptors are not linked to any known antigen. Sequences were obtained from blood. Receptors were obtained from a girl aged 10 to 17 with multiple sclerosis.

About this clonotype: This may arise from a read error, as a much more abundant clone is one base away. The V and J genes are TRBV4-2 and TRBJ2-7, with D maybe TRBD1 (6 bases). The V gene's germline CDR1 is LGHNA and CDR2 YNFKEQ. Trimming removed 0 bases at V and 7 bases at J, with 16 bases between. CDR3 length: 15 residues. CDR3 residues: CASSQEGAGGDEQYF. Here the CDR3 DNA reads TGTGCCAGCAGCCAAGAGGGGGCTGGGGGCGATGAGCAGTACTTC.

This clonotype was found many times. The chain couples TRBV7-3 to TRBJ2-3, with D unclear. V was pared by 5 bases and J by 5 bases, with 11 bases between. Germline assignment: CDR1 SGHTA and CDR2 FQGTGA. This CDR3 comprises 13 residues. The CDR3 nucleotides read TGTGCCAGCAGCCCCCGTTTATTAGATACGCAGTATTTT. Its protein product is CASSPRLLDTQYF.

This clonotype showed up many times. This chain joins TRBV7-2 and TRBJ2-3; 9 nucleotides agree with TRBD2. Per the germline V gene, CDR1 is SGHTA and CDR2 is FQGNSA. J was trimmed by 2 bases and V by 3 bases; bases with no gene match: 6. This CDR3 spans 16 amino acids. For the CDR3, the DNA is TGTGCCAGCAGCTTCCCGGCTAGCGGGGACACAGATACGCAGTATTTT. This codes for CASSFPASGDTDTQYF.

Concerning this clonotype: This may come from a read error, since a much larger clone is one base off. The chain uses TRBV5-6 and TRBJ2-3; D tentatively fits TRBD1 or TRBD2 (5 bases each). CDR3 length equals 14 residues. With 3 bases removed from V and 2 bases from J, the gap between germline ends came to 10 bases. CDR1 SGHDT and CDR2 YYEEEE come from the germline V gene. CDR3 region: CASSSGTDTDTQYF. The CDR3 region has the DNA TGTGCCAGCAGCTCGGGGACGGACACAGATACGCAGTATTTT.

In its sample, this clonotype was seen a few times. The rearrangement joins TRBV15 to TRBJ2-2; 11 nucleotides match TRBD2. The germline V gene has CDR1 LNHNV and CDR2 YYDKDF (reference sequence). Trimming removed 7 bases from V and 5 bases from J; junction bases left unmatched: 3. This CDR3 has 14 residues. The CDR3 nucleotides are TGTGCCACCAAGGGGACTAGCGGTACCGGGGAGCTGTTTTTT. It codes for CATKGTSGTGELFF.